Presented here are 6 T cell receptor beta chains from one specimen sequenced in a study of OX40 agonist ivuxolimab in advanced cancers. Measured with immunoSEQ multiplex PCR; TCRdb has only the in-frame clones, and not every one. This sample has over 55,000 clones, with over 75% found just once. Material: CD4+ or CD8+ T cells sorted from blood, obtained in a trial of the OX40 agonist ivuxolimab. All receptors come from an adult with an advanced solid tumor such as melanoma, head and neck, liver or kidney cancer.

This clone has a single count. The gene calls are TRBV6-6 and TRBJ1-2; D remains ambiguous. CDR1 is MNHNY and CDR2 is SVGAGI in the germline V gene (reference sequence). CDR3 length: 16 residues. V was clipped by 5 bases and J by 0 bases, with 16 bases between them. The CDR3 protein is CASSPTGSRSNYGYTF. DNA of the CDR3: TGTGCCAGCAGTCCAACGGGCAGTAGATCTAACTATGGCTACACCTTC.

This chain joins TRBV29-1 and TRBJ2-7, with 7 bases identical to TRBD2. CDR3 length: 14 amino acids. The V segment lost 7 bases and the J segment 7 bases; nucleotides outside the gene matches: 16. CDR1 and CDR2 (germline): SQVTM, ANQGSEA. CDR3 region: CSAKGPLAAGEQYF. DNA of the CDR3: TGCAGCGCCAAAGGGCCCCTAGCGGCGGGAGAGCAGTACTTC.

This clone has ten or more counts. V is TRBV29-1 and J is TRBJ1-1; a possible D gene is TRBD1 (6 bases). The V end was cut by 7 bases, the J end by 2 bases, with 14 bases between. CDR1 and CDR2 from the germline V gene are SQVTM and ANQGSEA. The CDR3 has 13 residues. The DNA of the CDR3 is TGCAGCGCCGCGGACAGCAGAAACACTGAAGCTTTCTTT. It encodes CSAADSRNTEAFF.

This clone was recorded a few times. This chain connects TRBV10-1 to TRBJ1-2; the match to TRBD1 covers 8 bases. CDR3 length: 14 amino acids. In germline, CDR1 is WNHNN, CDR2 SYGVQD (reference sequence). V trimming: 4 bases; J trimming: 7 bases; junction bases outside the gene matches: 8. CDR3 nucleotide sequence: TGCGCCAGCAGTGCTGGACAGGGTGTGAGTGGCTACACCTTC. This encodes CASSAGQGVSGYTF.

The gene calls are TRBV9 and TRBJ2-3, with TRBD2 matching 9 bases. Germline CDR1 and CDR2: SGDLS and YYNGEE. V was pared by 4 bases and J by 0 bases, with 9 bases of the junction left unmatched. This CDR3 contains 17 residues. The CDR3 is CASSPGVAGASTDTQYF. The CDR3 region has the DNA TGTGCCAGCAGCCCAGGGGTAGCGGGGGCCAGCACAGATACGCAGTATTTT.

The chain recombines TRBV4-1 with TRBJ1-4; D unclear. The germline V gene encodes CDR1 MGHRA and CDR2 YSYEKL. This CDR3 is built from 16 residues. Trimming left V 1 base short and J 7 bases short, with 16 bases between. CDR3 bases: TGCGCCAGCAGCCAAGTGGGTCTCCTTTGGCGTGAAAAACTGTTTTTT. Its protein product is CASSQVGLLWREKLFF.